This TCR beta chain was recovered during a study of T cell repertoires in cytomegalovirus infection. General study points: Individuals carrying CMV plus the relevant HLA were identified by cumulative frequency of public TCR beta families. Clonotypes of TCR beta that were HLA-C-restricted and CMV-specific dominated the ex vivo response.

In its sample, this clonotype was seen a few times. Antigen unknown. TCRdb recomputed calls from the reads with MiXCR, one row per CDR3 protein. Of roughly 310,000 distinct CDR3 sequences listed, roughly 15% are singletons. This TCR came from a human donor in good health (CMV status not recorded). Some clones in this sample may be carry-over from other donors' samples. Specimen: PBMCs.

This chain's CDR3 is CASSQTDSYEQYF. CDR3 DNA: TGTGCCAGCAGCCAAACGGACAGCTACGAGCAGTACTTC. The chain has TRBV3-1 and TRBJ2-7, with D possibly being TRBD1 (6 bases). V was shortened by 2 bases and J by 3 bases, with 8 bases between the two germline ends. The germline gives CDR1 LGHDT, CDR2 YNNKEL (reference sequence). The CDR3 loop spans 13 amino acids.